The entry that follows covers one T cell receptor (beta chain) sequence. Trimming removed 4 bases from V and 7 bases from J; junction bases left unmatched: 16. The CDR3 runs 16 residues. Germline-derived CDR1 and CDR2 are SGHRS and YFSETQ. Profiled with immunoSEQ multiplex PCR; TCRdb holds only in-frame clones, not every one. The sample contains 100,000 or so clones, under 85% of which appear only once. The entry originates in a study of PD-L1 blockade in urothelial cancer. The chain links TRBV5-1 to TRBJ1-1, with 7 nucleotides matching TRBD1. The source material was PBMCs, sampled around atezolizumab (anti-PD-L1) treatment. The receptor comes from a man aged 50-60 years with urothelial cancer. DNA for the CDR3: TGCGCCAGCAGCATGGGACAGAGCTTAGCCGGGGGTGAAGCTTTCTTT. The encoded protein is CASSMGQSLAGGEAFF.